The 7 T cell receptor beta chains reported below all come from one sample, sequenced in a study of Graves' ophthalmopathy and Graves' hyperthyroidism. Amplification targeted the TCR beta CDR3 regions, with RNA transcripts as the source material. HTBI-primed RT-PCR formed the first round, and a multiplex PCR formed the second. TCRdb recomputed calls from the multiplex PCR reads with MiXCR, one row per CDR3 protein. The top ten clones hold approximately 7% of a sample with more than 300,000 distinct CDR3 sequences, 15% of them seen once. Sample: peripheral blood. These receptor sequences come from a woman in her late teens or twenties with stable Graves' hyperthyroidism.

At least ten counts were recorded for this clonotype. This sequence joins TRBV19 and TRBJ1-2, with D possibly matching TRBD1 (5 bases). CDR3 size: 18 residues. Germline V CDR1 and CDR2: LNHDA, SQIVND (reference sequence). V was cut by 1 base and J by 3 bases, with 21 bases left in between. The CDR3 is CASSIVSGGMKNDYGYTF. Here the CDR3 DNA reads TGTGCCAGTAGTATAGTATCGGGGGGGATGAAGAACGACTATGGCTACACCTTC.

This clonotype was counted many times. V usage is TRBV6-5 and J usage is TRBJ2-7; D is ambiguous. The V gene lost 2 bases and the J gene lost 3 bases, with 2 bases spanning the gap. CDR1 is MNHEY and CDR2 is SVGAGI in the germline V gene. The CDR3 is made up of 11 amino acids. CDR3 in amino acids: CASSYNYEQYF. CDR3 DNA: TGTGCCAGCAGTTACAACTACGAGCAGTACTTC.

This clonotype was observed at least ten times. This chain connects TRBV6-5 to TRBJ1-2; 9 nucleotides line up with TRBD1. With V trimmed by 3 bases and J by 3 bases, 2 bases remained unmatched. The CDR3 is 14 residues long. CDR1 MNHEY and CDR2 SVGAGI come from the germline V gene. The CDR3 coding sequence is TGTGCCAGCAGTTATCGACAGGGGGACTATGGCTACACCTTC. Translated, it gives CASSYRQGDYGYTF.

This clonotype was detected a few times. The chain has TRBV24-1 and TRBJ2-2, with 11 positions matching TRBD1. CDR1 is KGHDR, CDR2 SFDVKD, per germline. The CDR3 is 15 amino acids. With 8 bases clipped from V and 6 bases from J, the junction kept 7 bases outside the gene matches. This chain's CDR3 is CATNHPGQGAGELFF. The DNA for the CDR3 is TGTGCCACCAATCACCCGGGACAGGGGGCCGGGGAGCTGTTTTTT.

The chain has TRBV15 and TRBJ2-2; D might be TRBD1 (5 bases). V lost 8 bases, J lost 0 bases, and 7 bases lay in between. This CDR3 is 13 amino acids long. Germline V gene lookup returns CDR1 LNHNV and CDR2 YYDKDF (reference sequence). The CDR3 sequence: CATGHSNTGELFF. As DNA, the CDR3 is TGTGCCACCGGACACTCGAACACCGGGGAGCTGTTTTTT.

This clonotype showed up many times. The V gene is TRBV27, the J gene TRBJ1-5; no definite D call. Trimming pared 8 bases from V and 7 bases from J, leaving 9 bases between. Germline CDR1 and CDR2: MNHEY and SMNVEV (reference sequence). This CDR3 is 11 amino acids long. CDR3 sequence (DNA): TGTGCCAGCGGGAAGGGCCAGCCCCAGCATTTT. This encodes CASGKGQPQHF.

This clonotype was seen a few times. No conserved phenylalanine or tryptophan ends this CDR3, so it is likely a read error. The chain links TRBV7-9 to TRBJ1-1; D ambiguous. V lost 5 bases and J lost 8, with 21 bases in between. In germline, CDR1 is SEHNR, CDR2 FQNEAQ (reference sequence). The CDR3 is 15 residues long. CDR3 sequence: CASSMGGFGVSEAFL. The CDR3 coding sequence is TGTGCCAGCAGCATGGGAGGGTTTGGGGTCTCGGAAGCTTTCCTT.